These 26 T cell receptor beta chains were sequenced from one sample in a study of blood T cells in healthy people across ages. Sample-barcoded 5' priming and a J-beta primer mix drove a second PCR of about 6 to 12 cycles. TCRdb reprocessed the 5' RACE reads with MiXCR, giving one entry per CDR3 protein. The repertoire consists of some 550,000 distinct CDR3 sequences, with 45% to 55% occurring once and the leading ten covering about 22%. Sequencing was carried out using blood. Receptor source: a man of 80 years or more in good health.

V gene TRBV12-3 or TRBV12-4 combines with J gene TRBJ2-1, with 9 bases aligning to TRBD1. The V gene end was trimmed by 6 bases and the J gene end by 11 bases; junction bases not matched to a gene: 11. This CDR3 has 14 amino acids. CDR3 sequence reads: CASRTGGSPQKQFF. The CDR3 DNA reads TGTGCCAGCAGGACAGGGGGTTCTCCCCAGAAGCAGTTCTTC.

This clonotype was observed once. This chain connects TRBV4-1 to TRBJ1-2; tentatively, D is TRBD1 (5 bases). Germline V gives CDR1 MGHRA, CDR2 YSYEKL. The CDR3 sequence is 12 residues long. Trimming left V 6 bases short and J 5 bases short, with 10 bases between. The DNA of the CDR3 is TGCGCCAGCAGGGGACCGAATTATGGCTACACCTTC. It encodes CASRGPNYGYTF.

This clonotype was observed once. The junction departs from the called germline gene at one end, perhaps through a read error. The CDR3 reads CAIPSGGQEAQYF. The CDR3 DNA reads as TGTGCCATCCCTAGCGGGGGCCAAGAGGCCCAGTACTTC. The J gene is TRBJ2-5, the V gene TRBV10-3; 10 bases map to TRBD2. The V gene's germline CDR1 is ENHRY and CDR2 SYGVKD. The CDR3 contains 13 residues.

This clonotype was seen more than once but under ten times. The chain carries TRBV20-1 and TRBJ2-7, with D possibly TRBD1 on 5 matching bases. Germline V gene sequence: CDR1 DFQATT, CDR2 SNEGSKA (reference sequence). The CDR3 totals 13 residues. The germline V and J ends were trimmed by 2 bases and 0 bases, with 8 bases remaining between them. As DNA, the CDR3 is TGCAGTGCTAGACCGACAGTCTCCTACGAGCAGTACTTC. Translation: CSARPTVSYEQYF.

This clonotype was detected ten times or more. The V gene is TRBV4-3, the J gene TRBJ2-3, with D perhaps assigned TRBD1 or TRBD2 (6 bases each). Germline V gene lookup returns CDR1 LGHNA and CDR2 YSLEER. The CDR3 is 16 residues long. V gave up 0 bases and J gave up 5 bases, with 15 bases separating them. CDR3 bases: TGCGCCAGCAGCCAAGATCTTTCGGGGGCCGGAGATACGCAGTATTTT. Translated: CASSQDLSGAGDTQYF.

This clonotype came up a few times. V is TRBV10-3 and J is TRBJ2-1, with no clear D. Germline CDR1 and CDR2: ENHRY and SYGVKD. The CDR3 has 14 residues. V was shortened by 3 bases and J by 2 bases, with 8 bases between the two germline ends. CDR3 bases: TGTGCCATCAGTGATATTGTTACCTACAATGAGCAGTTCTTC. It codes for CAISDIVTYNEQFF.

This clonotype has just a few counts. This chain uses TRBV5-1 with TRBJ1-1, with 7 positions matching TRBD1. This CDR3 is built from 15 residues. Germline V gene data show CDR1 as SGHRS and CDR2 as YFSETQ. J gave up 0 bases and V 3 bases, and 5 bases lay outside the gene matches. CDR3 sequence (DNA): TGCGCCAGCAGCTCAGACAGGGACATGAACACTGAAGCTTTCTTT. Translated: CASSSDRDMNTEAFF.

This clonotype was observed a few times. This chain links TRBV7-2 with TRBJ2-1; D might be TRBD1 or TRBD2, each matching 5 bases. CDR3 length: 15 residues. Germline V lookup: CDR1 SGHTA, CDR2 FQGNSA. Trimming stripped 3 bases from V and 0 bases from J, with 9 bases between. CDR3 loop: CASSFGGDSYNEQFF. The CDR3 DNA follows: TGTGCCAGCAGCTTTGGGGGTGACTCCTACAATGAGCAGTTCTTC.

In the case of this clonotype: A read error may account for a junction end that differs from germline. The rearrangement uses TRBV27 and TRBJ1-1; D is uncertain. Germline CDR1 is MNHEY and CDR2 is SMNVEV (reference sequence). The CDR3 contains 13 residues. This CDR3 reads CAGSLRPSTEAFF. The CDR3 DNA reads as TGTGCCGGCAGTTTAAGGCCGAGCACTGAAGCTTTCTTT.

This clonotype was counted ten times or more. The chain recombines TRBV6-6 with TRBJ1-2; 8 nucleotides agree with TRBD1. Germline CDR1 MNHNY, CDR2 SVGAGI (reference sequence). The J segment lost 2 bases and the V segment lost 7 bases, leaving 6 bases of the junction unmatched. The length of the CDR3 is 14 residues. CDR3 amino acids: CASTPGQENYGYTF. The DNA for the CDR3 is TGTGCCAGCACCCCGGGACAGGAGAACTATGGCTACACCTTC.

This clonotype has ten or more counts. The chain employs TRBV10-3 and TRBJ2-7; 11 nucleotides align to TRBD2. Germline V gene data show CDR1 as ENHRY and CDR2 as SYGVKD. CDR3 length equals 15 residues. With V trimmed by 10 bases and J by 0 bases, 8 bases remained unmatched. CDR3 in DNA: TGTGCCACAGGACTAGCGGGCCCCAGCTCCTACGAGCAGTACTTC. Translation gives CATGLAGPSSYEQYF.

The chain combines TRBV29-1 with TRBJ2-3; TRBD2 matches at 14 bases. V gave up 5 bases and J gave up 6 bases; unmatched junction bases: 4. Germline values: CDR1 SQVTM, CDR2 ANQGSEA. The CDR3 loop spans 14 amino acids. The CDR3 sequence: CSVRLAGGQDTQYF. Here the CDR3 DNA reads TGCAGCGTTCGACTAGCGGGGGGGCAGGATACGCAGTATTTT.

The chain links TRBV6-6 to TRBJ1-5, with D perhaps TRBD1 (6 bases). Per the germline V gene, CDR1 is MNHNY and CDR2 is SVGAGI (reference sequence). The CDR3 spans 14 residues. Between the trimmed V and J ends, which lost 5 bases and 6 bases, there was a span of 14 bases. CDR3 sequence reads: CASSASNRVQPQHF. The CDR3 DNA follows: TGTGCCAGCAGTGCCTCGAACAGGGTTCAGCCCCAGCATTTT.

This rearrangement joins TRBV3-1 to TRBJ2-5, with D hard to call. The tail of the sequence fits TRBJ2-7 better, so the J call may be wrong. This CDR3 has 11 residues. Germline lookup yields CDR1 LGHDT and CDR2 YNNKEL (reference sequence). CDR3 in amino acids: CASSQFNEQYF. DNA for the CDR3: TGTGCCAGCAGCCAATTCAACGAGCAGTACTTC.

The chain recombines TRBV10-2 with TRBJ2-3; 7 bases are a match to TRBD2. CDR3 length equals 16 residues. V shed 2 bases, J shed 7 bases, and the junction held 12 bases outside the gene matches. CDR1 and CDR2 from the germline V gene are WSHSY and SAAADI. The CDR3, as DNA: TGCGCCAGCAGTGAGCTGGCTAGCGGCTACAAGAATACGCAGTATTTT. This codes for CASSELASGYKNTQYF.

This clonotype was counted between two and nine times. The rearrangement uses TRBV7-2 and TRBJ2-4; D gene ambiguous. CDR3 size: 15 residues. V dropped 5 bases and J dropped 0 bases, with 11 bases sitting between them. CDR1 and CDR2 (germline): SGHTA, FQGNSA. DNA for the CDR3: TGTGCCAGCAGCAACCTTCAGAGAGCCAAAAACATTCAGTACTTC. This gives the protein CASSNLQRAKNIQYF.

This chain uses TRBV6-1 with TRBJ2-3, with 9 bases aligning to TRBD1. The CDR3 is 14 amino acids. Germline-derived CDR1 and CDR2 are MNHNS and SASEGT. V shed 3 bases, J shed 6 bases, and the junction held 4 bases outside the gene matches. CDR3: CASSDATGGDTQYF. The CDR3 DNA sequence: TGTGCCAGCAGTGACGCGACAGGGGGGGATACGCAGTATTTT.

This clonotype was found a few times. The chain joins TRBV20-1 to TRBJ2-6; D not resolved. The germline V gene has CDR1 DFQATT and CDR2 SNEGSKA (reference sequence). The CDR3 runs 21 residues. Trimming removed 3 bases from V and 0 bases from J, with 27 bases in between. This CDR3 reads CSASFRASLQTARSGANVLTF. For the CDR3, the DNA is TGCAGTGCTAGCTTTCGCGCCAGCCTACAGACCGCCCGCTCTGGGGCCAACGTCCTGACTTTC.

This chain connects TRBV13 to TRBJ2-4; 8 nucleotides line up with TRBD2. Germline loops: CDR1 PRHDT, CDR2 FYEKMQ (reference sequence). The CDR3 has 17 amino acids. V lost 4 bases, J lost 2 bases, and 10 bases stayed unmatched. The CDR3 DNA reads TGTGCCAGCAGCTCCGGGGGGACGGGGGGGACCAAAAACATTCAGTACTTC. It encodes CASSSGGTGGTKNIQYF.

The chain joins TRBV7-3 to TRBJ2-1; 7 bases line up with TRBD2. The CDR3 runs to 13 residues. V shed 5 bases and J 13 bases; nucleotides not matched to a gene: 11. Germline V gene lookup returns CDR1 SGHTA and CDR2 FQGTGA. CDR3 loop: CASSRGSAETQFF. Written as DNA, the CDR3 is TGTGCCAGCAGCCGCGGGAGCGCAGAGACCCAGTTCTTC.

V gene TRBV10-3 combines with J gene TRBJ2-1, with D possibly TRBD2 on 5 matching bases. Trimming left V 3 bases short and J 1 base short, with 10 bases between. This CDR3 contains 15 residues. Germline CDR1 reads ENHRY; CDR2 reads SYGVKD. The CDR3 spells CAISELVGSYNEQFF. The CDR3 DNA reads TGTGCCATCAGTGAACTAGTCGGTTCCTACAATGAGCAGTTCTTC.

This clonotype has only a few counts. Possible read error: a much larger clone is one base away. The chain links TRBV6-6 to TRBJ2-7; no clear D. Germline V gene sequence: CDR1 MNHNY, CDR2 SVGAGI (reference sequence). The CDR3 sequence is 13 residues long. The CDR3 loop reads CASLTRQPYVQYF. The CDR3 coding sequence is TGTGCCAGCCTCACTCGGCAGCCCTACGTGCAGTACTTC.

The V and J genes are TRBV5-1 and TRBJ2-7, with 8 positions matching TRBD2. The trim removed 6 bases at V and 2 bases at J, leaving 4 bases unmatched. Germline V gene data show CDR1 as SGHRS and CDR2 as YFSETQ. This CDR3 contains 13 residues. Here the CDR3 DNA reads TGCGCCAGCAACCGGGGGGGGACCTACGAGCAGTACTTC. This gives the protein CASNRGGTYEQYF.

V and J are TRBV29-1 and TRBJ2-1; D might be TRBD1 (5 bases). Trimming took 3 bases from V and 10 from J, leaving 16 bases between them. In germline, CDR1 is SQVTM, CDR2 ANQGSEA. The CDR3 length is 13 residues. CDR3 bases: TGCAGCGTTGAGCTAGGACAACGGAGCGAGCAGTTCTTC. It yields the protein CSVELGQRSEQFF.

Of note for this clonotype: One base away lies a much larger clone, so this may be a sequencing read error. The genes are TRBV5-1 and TRBJ2-4; D ambiguous. The end of the DNA aligns better with TRBJ2-7, so the J call may be wrong. CDR3 size: 12 residues. Germline V gene sequence: CDR1 SGHRS, CDR2 YFSETQ. The CDR3 protein is CASSLRTCEQYF. The CDR3 nucleotides read TGCGCCAGCAGCCTGCGAACCTGCGAGCAGTACTTC.

The chain joins TRBV12-3 or TRBV12-4 to TRBJ1-5; possible D gene TRBD1, 5 bases. V was trimmed by 5 bases and J by 5 bases, leaving 13 bases between them. This CDR3 comprises 14 residues. The CDR3 DNA reads TGTGCCAGCAGTATCTGGAGGGACGATCAGCCCCAGCATTTT. Encoded protein: CASSIWRDDQPQHF.